This TCR beta chain is from a study of CD8 T cells in ankylosing spondylitis (TCRdb year 2017). At the level of the whole study: The study profiled T cell receptor beta repertoires in healthy donors and ankylosing spondylitis patients to find disease-linked TCR variants. In total, the full study cohort was made up of 108 healthy donors and some 26 ankylosing spondylitis patients. Samples of peripheral blood were taken, and for ankylosing spondylitis patients, synovial fluid was collected as well.

On the study overall, not on this receptor specifically: A TCR beta motif made up of 7 to 9 highly homologous amino acid variants appeared to be characteristic of blood from ankylosing spondylitis patients. Some motif variants had previously been reported in the synovial fluid and blood of reactive arthritis patients, which suggests shared mechanisms of disease initiation. The disease-linked clones had a CD8+ phenotype and were found at relatively low frequencies in peripheral blood. The disease-linked clones were reported as significantly enriched in matched synovial fluid samples from ankylosing spondylitis patients.

A note on this clonotype: Its antigen target is currently unknown. A much larger clone sits a single nucleotide away, making a read error possible.

From cysteine to phenylalanine, the CDR3 is 15 amino acids long. Just the 45-base CDR3 DNA is kept, in frame starting at base 1. Trimming removed 10 bases from V and 0 bases from J, leaving 19 bases between the germline ends. As encoded in the germline V gene (reference sequence), CDR1 is MNHEY while CDR2 is SMNVEV. TCRdb records Illumina HiSeq 2500 as the sequencer. TCR beta libraries were prepared by quantitative 5'-RACE with molecular barcodes. The paper's processing steps were these. To identify disease-linked TCR variants, a new computational method was used, one built on a probabilistic model of VDJ rearrangement. TCRdb cleaned the public reads at Q25 with fastp, built clones with MiXCR and kept in-frame beta chains. CDR3 protein sequences are deduplicated, and each keeps its most common genes and DNA. These V and J calls derive from TCRdb rather than the authors' analysis. Counted in this sample were 700,000 to 850,000 distinct CDR3 sequences; 10% to 15% of them appeared once. Together, the top ten hold approximately 0.51% of the sample.

Sequencing input: blood, either unsorted or a sorted T cell fraction (not recorded which). The chain is encoded by TRBV27 joined to TRBJ2-7; the D gene is possibly TRBD2, with 5 bases matching. This TCR came from a male donor with ankylosing spondylitis. The CDR3 amino acid sequence is: CATFRVGAFSYEQYF. The nucleotide sequence reads TGTGCCACCTTTCGGGTGGGAGCCTTCTCCTACGAGCAGTACTTC.